The 22 T cell receptor beta chains given below trace back to one sample, sequenced in a study of T cells in Graves' hyperthyroidism and ophthalmopathy. The source material, RNA transcripts, was used to amplify TCR beta CDR3 regions. The TCR CDR3 first-round RT-PCR relied on the HTBI primer set. TCRdb processed the multiplex PCR reads anew with MiXCR; each CDR3 protein has one entry. The table shows 250,000 to 300,000 distinct CDR3 sequences, with roughly 15% occurring only once. The sequencing input was blood. Receptors were obtained from a woman in her 40s with Graves' hyperthyroidism that later progressed to Graves' ophthalmopathy.

The V gene is TRBV2, the J gene TRBJ2-2, with 12 nucleotides matching TRBD1. Germline lookup yields CDR1 SNHLY and CDR2 FYNNEI. This CDR3 has 14 amino acids. V shed 5 bases, J shed 6 bases, and the junction held 1 base outside the gene matches. The CDR3 region has the DNA TGTGCCAGCAGTTGGGACAGGGGGCCCGGGGAGCTGTTTTTT. It is translated as CASSWDRGPGELFF.

This clonotype has a count of ten or more. This chain uses TRBV18 with TRBJ2-3; D possibly corresponds to TRBD1 (5 bases). V was pared by 8 bases and J by 6 bases, with 12 bases between. The CDR3 spans 12 residues. Germline V gene sequence: CDR1 KGHSH, CDR2 LQKENI. The CDR3 region is CASPEPGDTQYF. The CDR3 region has the DNA TGTGCCAGCCCCGAACCAGGGGATACGCAGTATTTT.

This clonotype was seen a few times. A much larger clone differs from this one at a single base, so this may be a read error. V and J are TRBV20-1 and TRBJ2-1; 12 bases match TRBD2. Per the germline V gene, CDR1 is DFQATT and CDR2 is SNEGSKA (reference sequence). The length of the CDR3 is 14 residues. CDR3 DNA sequence: TGCAGTGCGGGACTAGCGGGCTCCTACAATGGGCAGTTCTTC. Translated: CSAGLAGSYNGQFF.

Of note for this clonotype: Given a much more abundant clone one base away, this may be a read error. The chain has TRBV6-1 and TRBJ1-1; 7 nucleotides match TRBD1. J gave up 6 bases and V 11 bases, and 12 bases lay outside the gene matches. The CDR3 spans 13 residues. From germline, CDR1 is MNHNS and CDR2 SASEGT. CDR3 sequence reads: CARGSGGTAEAFF. CDR3 nucleotides: TGTGCCCGCGGCTCAGGGGGTACGGCTGAAGCTTTCTTT.

This clonotype was counted ten times or more. The J gene is TRBJ1-3, the V gene TRBV6-5; D is uncertain. The V gene's germline CDR1 is MNHEY and CDR2 SVGAGI. The CDR3 spans 16 residues. V was shortened by 0 bases and J by 0 bases, with 9 bases between the two germline ends. Here the CDR3 DNA reads TGTGCCAGCAGTTACTCCGGGCCTTTCTCTGGAAACACCATATATTTT. The encoded protein is CASSYSGPFSGNTIYF.

The sample holds many counts of this clonotype. The V gene is TRBV27, the J gene TRBJ2-5; D is unclear. V was clipped by 6 bases and J by 5 bases, with 13 bases between them. There are 13 residues in the CDR3. From germline, CDR1 is MNHEY and CDR2 SMNVEV (reference sequence). CDR3 protein: CASRSLAGETQYF. The CDR3 nucleotides read TGTGCCAGCAGAAGCTTGGCCGGGGAGACCCAGTACTTC.

This clonotype was recorded many times. V usage is TRBV11-2 and J usage is TRBJ2-7; 9 positions match TRBD2. CDR3 size: 16 residues. V lost 8 bases and J lost 5; bases outside the gene matches: 16. Germline V gene sequence: CDR1 SGHAT, CDR2 FQNNGV. The CDR3 DNA reads as TGTGCCAGCGGTAAGCGTAGCGGGAGACTTTTCGACGAGCAGTACTTC. Its translation: CASGKRSGRLFDEQYF.

This chain links TRBV7-9 with TRBJ2-1; 7 nucleotides agree with TRBD2. V lost 7 bases to trimming and J lost 9 bases; unmatched junction nucleotides: 15. This CDR3 has 15 amino acids. CDR1 SEHNR and CDR2 FQNEAQ come from the germline V gene (reference sequence). In nucleotides, the CDR3 is TGTGCCAGCAAACCTCTAGCGGACCCCTTAGGTGAGCAGTTCTTC. Protein sequence: CASKPLADPLGEQFF.

There are many counts of this clonotype. The chain has TRBV28 and TRBJ2-1; the match to TRBD2 covers 12 bases. The V and J ends lost 4 bases and 4 bases, in that order; junction bases with no gene match: 8. The CDR3 is 17 residues long. CDR1 and CDR2 from the germline V gene are MDHEN and SYDVKM. The chain's CDR3 is CASSSPLLAGGYNEQFF. CDR3 DNA: TGTGCCAGCAGTTCCCCCTTACTAGCGGGAGGATACAATGAGCAGTTCTTC.

The table lists this clonotype with many counts. The chain couples TRBV20-1 to TRBJ2-3; tentatively, D is TRBD2 (6 bases). This CDR3 contains 14 residues. Germline V lookup: CDR1 DFQATT, CDR2 SNEGSKA (reference sequence). V shed 3 bases and J shed 1 base, with 11 bases lying between them. CDR3 amino acids: CSASWDWGTDTQYF. CDR3 bases: TGCAGTGCTAGCTGGGACTGGGGCACAGATACGCAGTATTTT.

CDR3 sequence: CSAREGQLYQPQHF. For the CDR3, the DNA is TGCAGTGCTAGGGAGGGACAGTTGTATCAGCCCCAGCATTTT. The V and J genes are TRBV20-1 and TRBJ1-5; 7 positions agree with TRBD1. The CDR3 loop spans 14 amino acids. Germline lookup yields CDR1 DFQATT and CDR2 SNEGSKA (reference sequence). The ends lost 3 bases at V and 5 bases at J; junction bases unmatched: 7.

This clonotype has just a few counts. The chain is built from TRBV7-9 and TRBJ2-1, with TRBD2 identical over 15 bases. Germline-derived CDR1 and CDR2 are SEHNR and FQNEAQ (reference sequence). The CDR3 length is 19 residues. The V gene end was trimmed by 2 bases and the J gene end by 1 base; junction bases not matched to a gene: 6. CDR3: CASSLKGTSGRFSYNEQFF. CDR3 DNA sequence: TGTGCCAGCAGCTTAAAGGGGACTAGCGGGAGGTTTTCCTACAATGAGCAGTTCTTC. The entire variable domain, with the rest obtained from reference TRBV7-9 and TRBJ2-1, is as follows: DTGVSQNPRHKITKRGQNVTFRCDPISEHNRLYWYRQTLGQGPEFLTYFQNEAQLEKSRLLSDRFSAERPKGSFSTLEIQRTEQGDSAMYLCASSLKGTSGRFSYNEQFFGPGTRLTVL.

This clonotype has only a few counts. The V gene is TRBV4-2, the J gene TRBJ2-7, with D hard to call. The CDR3 covers 16 residues. Germline V gene sequence: CDR1 LGHNA, CDR2 YNFKEQ. The V end was cut by 0 bases, the J end by 2 bases, with 14 bases between. As DNA, the CDR3 is TGTGCCAGCAGCCAAGATCTGCGACAAAATGCCTACGAGCAGTACTTC. Its translation is CASSQDLRQNAYEQYF.

The table lists this clonotype with a few counts. V and J are TRBV19 and TRBJ1-5; D unclear. The CDR3 loop spans 13 amino acids. Germline V lookup: CDR1 LNHDA, CDR2 SQIVND (reference sequence). Trimming removed 3 bases at V and 4 bases at J, with 7 bases between. CDR3 protein: CASSMGPNQPQHF. CDR3 nucleotides: TGTGCCAGTAGTATGGGCCCTAATCAGCCCCAGCATTTT.

Many counts were recorded for this clonotype. CDR3 sequence (DNA): TGTGCCAGCAGTTTTGGGGTTACGATTACTTACAATGAGCAGTTCTTC. Protein: CASSFGVTITYNEQFF. The chain combines TRBV27 with TRBJ2-1; D uncertain. The germline V gene has CDR1 MNHEY and CDR2 SMNVEV (reference sequence). Trimming removed 3 bases at V and 4 bases at J, with 16 bases between. This CDR3 is built from 16 residues.

This clonotype showed up many times. The gene calls are TRBV29-1 and TRBJ2-1; D remains unclear. Germline lookup yields CDR1 SQVTM and CDR2 ANQGSEA. The CDR3 spans 12 residues. V lost 2 bases, J lost 4 bases, and 6 bases lay in between. Here the CDR3 reads CSVENRYNEQFF. DNA for the CDR3: TGCAGCGTTGAAAACAGATACAATGAGCAGTTCTTC.

At least ten counts were recorded for this clonotype. The chain joins TRBV6-2 or TRBV6-3 to TRBJ2-7, with 8 bases fitting TRBD2. The CDR3 is 15 amino acids. Unmatched junction bases numbered 12, after V lost 7 bases and J lost 4 bases. The V gene's germline CDR1 is MNHEY and CDR2 SVGEGT. CDR3 nucleotides: TGTGCCAGCACCTCCCCGGCGGGAGGTACTTACGAGCAGTACTTC. Translating it yields CASTSPAGGTYEQYF.

This clonotype was seen repeatedly, ten times or more. The chain has TRBV6-5 and TRBJ1-6, with D maybe TRBD1 (5 bases). Trimming took 0 bases from V and 9 from J, leaving 15 bases between them. This CDR3 has 16 amino acids. Per germline, CDR1 MNHEY and CDR2 SVGAGI. The CDR3 spells CASSYSNSQGRSPLHF. CDR3 nucleotides: TGTGCCAGCAGTTACTCGAACAGCCAGGGACGTTCACCCCTCCACTTT.

In this sample, this clonotype turned up many times. V is TRBV9 and J is TRBJ2-3, with D unresolved. The CDR3 is made up of 15 amino acids. Germline lookup yields CDR1 SGDLS and CDR2 YYNGEE. V was trimmed by 1 base and J by 1 base, leaving 10 bases between them. CDR3 bases: TGTGCCAGCAGCGTAAGTGGGATACGCACAGATACGCAGTATTTT. The encoded protein is CASSVSGIRTDTQYF.

The rearrangement links TRBV12-3 or TRBV12-4 to TRBJ2-7, with D maybe TRBD1 (6 bases). This CDR3 has 14 residues. Deletions cut 2 bases from V and 6 bases from J, with 14 bases between. The CDR3 reads CASSLNREKGEQYF. The CDR3 DNA sequence: TGTGCCAGCAGTTTAAACAGGGAGAAAGGCGAGCAGTACTTC.

The table lists this clonotype with many counts. The chain links TRBV3-1 to TRBJ2-4; TRBD2 might be the D (8 bases). The CDR3 is 17 residues long. Germline V gene lookup returns CDR1 LGHDT and CDR2 YNNKEL (reference sequence). Trimming took 3 bases from V and 7 from J, leaving 22 bases between them. The CDR3 bases are TGTGCCAGCAGCCAGAACCCGGGAGGGAAGACAGGGAACATTCAGTACTTC. Translation: CASSQNPGGKTGNIQYF.

This clonotype was recorded at least ten times. J is TRBJ2-1 and V is TRBV27; TRBD2 aligns across 13 bases. There are 18 residues in the CDR3. Trimming cost V 3 bases and J 0 bases; bases outside gene matches: 5. Germline CDR1 and CDR2: MNHEY and SMNVEV (reference sequence). CDR3 sequence: CASSFRLAGGTSYNEQFF. In nucleotides, the CDR3 is TGTGCCAGCAGTTTCCGACTAGCGGGAGGCACCTCCTACAATGAGCAGTTCTTC.